The rows below give T cell receptor beta chains drawn from one sample of a study of spatial heterogeneity in lung cancer. TCRdb reprocessed the 5' RACE reads via MiXCR and lists one record per CDR3 protein. The sample contains 110,000 or so distinct CDR3 sequences, about a tenth of which appear only once. The sample here was PBMCs, taken at follow-up. These TCRs come from a female donor with early-stage non-small cell lung cancer. Each CDR3 is given with its conserved first and last residue. The D gene is left open where the match is weak. A row's size may be missing; if present it is once, few, many or a size class.

TRBJ2-3	TRBD1	TRBV7-2	-	CASRGQGTDTQYF	TGTGCCAGCCGAGGACAGGGCACAGATACGCAGTATTTT
TRBJ2-4	-	TRBV28	many	CASSPRDIWGRIQYF	TGTGCCAGCAGTCCCCGGGACATCTGGGGTCGAATTCAGTACTTC
TRBJ1-6	-	TRBV2	-	CASNAAGSNSPLHF	TGTGCCAGCAACGCCGCAGGCTCTAATTCACCCCTCCACTTT
TRBJ2-5	TRBD1	TRBV9	few	CASSGGTGKETQYF	TGTGCCAGCAGCGGCGGGACAGGGAAAGAGACCCAGTACTTC
TRBJ2-3	TRBD2	TRBV7-8	many	CASSSFSGSADTQYF	TGTGCCAGCAGCTCTTTTAGCGGGAGCGCAGATACGCAGTATTTT
TRBJ1-2	-	TRBV12-3/TRBV12-4	few	CASSFGHIYGYTF	TGTGCCAGCAGTTTCGGTCACATCTATGGCTACACCTTC
TRBJ1-5	-	TRBV6-1	few	CASSRPIVGDQPQHF	TGTGCCAGCAGCCGCCCCATAGTGGGGGATCAGCCCCAGCATTTT
TRBJ1-1	-	TRBV28	-	CASSLLGLIGGAFF	TGTGCCAGCAGTTTGTTAGGGTTAATAGGAGGCGCTTTCTTT
TRBJ1-5	-	TRBV19	many	CASTDRDNQPQHF	TGTGCCAGTACGGACAGAGATAATCAGCCCCAGCATTTT
TRBJ1-1	-	TRBV3-1	-	CASSQDFGEASF	TGTGCCAGCAGCCAAGATTTTGGTGAAGCTTCCTTT
TRBJ2-2	-	TRBV12-3/TRBV12-4	few	CASSLNRELFF	TGTGCCAGCAGTCTAAACCGGGAGCTGTTTTTT
TRBJ2-5	-	TRBV5-5	-	CASSLGAPGETQYF	TGTGCCAGCAGCTTGGGGGCCCCTGGAGAGACCCAGTACTTC
TRBJ2-3	TRBD2	TRBV19	few	CAVTSGASTDTQYF	TGTGCCGTCACTAGCGGGGCTAGCACAGATACGCAGTATTTT